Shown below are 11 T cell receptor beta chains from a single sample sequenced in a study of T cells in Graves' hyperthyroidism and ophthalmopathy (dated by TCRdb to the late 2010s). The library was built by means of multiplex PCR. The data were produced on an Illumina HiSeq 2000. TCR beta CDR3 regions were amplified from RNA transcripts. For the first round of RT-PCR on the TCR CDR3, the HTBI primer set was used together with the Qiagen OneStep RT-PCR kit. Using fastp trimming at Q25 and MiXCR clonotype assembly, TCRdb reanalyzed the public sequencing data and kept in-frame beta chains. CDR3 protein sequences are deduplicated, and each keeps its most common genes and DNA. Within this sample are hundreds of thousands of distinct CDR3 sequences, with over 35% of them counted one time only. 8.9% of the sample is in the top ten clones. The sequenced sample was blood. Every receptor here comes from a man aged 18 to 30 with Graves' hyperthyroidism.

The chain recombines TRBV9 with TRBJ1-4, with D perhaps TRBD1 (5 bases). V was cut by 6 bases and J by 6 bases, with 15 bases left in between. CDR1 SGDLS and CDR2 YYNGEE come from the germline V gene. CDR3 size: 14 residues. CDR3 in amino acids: CASTPGLGDEKLFF. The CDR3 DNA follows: TGTGCCAGCACCCCAGGGTTAGGAGATGAAAAACTGTTTTTT. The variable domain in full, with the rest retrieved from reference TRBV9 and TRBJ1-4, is DSGVTQTPKHLITATGQRVTLRCSPRSGDLSVYWYQQSLDQGLQFLIQYYNGEERAKGNILERFSAQQFPDLHSELNLSSLELGDSALYFCASTPGLGDEKLFFGSGTQLSVL.

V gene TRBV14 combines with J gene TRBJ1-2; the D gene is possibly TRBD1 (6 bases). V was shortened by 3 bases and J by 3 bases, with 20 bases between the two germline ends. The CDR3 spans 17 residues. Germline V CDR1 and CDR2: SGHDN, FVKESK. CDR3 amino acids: CASSQGHTSEFYYGYTF. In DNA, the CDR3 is TGTGCCAGCAGCCAGGGACACACATCGGAGTTTTACTATGGCTACACCTTC.

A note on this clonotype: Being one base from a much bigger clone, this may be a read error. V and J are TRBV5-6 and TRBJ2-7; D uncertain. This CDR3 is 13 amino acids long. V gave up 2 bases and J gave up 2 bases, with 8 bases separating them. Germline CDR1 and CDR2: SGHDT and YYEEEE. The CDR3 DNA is TGTGCCAGCAGCTTTGACGGTCCCTACGAGCAGTACTTC. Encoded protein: CASSFDGPYEQYF.

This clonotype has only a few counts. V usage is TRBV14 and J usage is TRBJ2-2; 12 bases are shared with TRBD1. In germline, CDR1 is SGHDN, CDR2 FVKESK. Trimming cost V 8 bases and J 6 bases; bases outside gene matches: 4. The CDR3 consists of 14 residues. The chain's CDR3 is CASAGTGGPGELFF. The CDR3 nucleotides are TGTGCCAGCGCCGGGACAGGGGGCCCCGGGGAGCTGTTTTTT.

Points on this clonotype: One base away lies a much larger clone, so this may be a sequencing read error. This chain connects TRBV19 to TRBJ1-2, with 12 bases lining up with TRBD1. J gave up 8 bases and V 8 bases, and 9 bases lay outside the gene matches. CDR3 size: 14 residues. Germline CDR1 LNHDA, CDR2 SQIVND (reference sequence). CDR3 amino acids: CASGALGTGGGYTF. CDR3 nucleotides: TGTGCCAGTGGTGCACTCGGGACAGGGGGCGGCTACACCTTC.

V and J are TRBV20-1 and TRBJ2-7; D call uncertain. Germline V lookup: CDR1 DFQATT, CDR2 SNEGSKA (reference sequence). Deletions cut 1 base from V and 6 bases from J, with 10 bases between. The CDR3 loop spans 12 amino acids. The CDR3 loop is CSARAGSPEQYF. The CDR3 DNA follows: TGCAGTGCTAGAGCTGGATCCCCCGAGCAGTACTTC.

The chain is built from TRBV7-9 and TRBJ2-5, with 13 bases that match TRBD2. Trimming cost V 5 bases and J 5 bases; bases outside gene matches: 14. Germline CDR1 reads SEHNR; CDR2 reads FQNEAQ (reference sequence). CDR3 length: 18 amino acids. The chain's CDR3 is CASSLGLAGDLGRETQYF. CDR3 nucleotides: TGTGCCAGCAGCCTAGGACTAGCGGGAGACCTAGGACGGGAGACCCAGTACTTC. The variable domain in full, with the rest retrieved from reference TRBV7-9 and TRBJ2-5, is DTGVSQNPRHKITKRGQNVTFRCDPISEHNRLYWYRQTLGQGPEFLTYFQNEAQLEKSRLLSDRFSAERPKGSFSTLEIQRTEQGDSAMYLCASSLGLAGDLGRETQYFGPGTRLLVL.

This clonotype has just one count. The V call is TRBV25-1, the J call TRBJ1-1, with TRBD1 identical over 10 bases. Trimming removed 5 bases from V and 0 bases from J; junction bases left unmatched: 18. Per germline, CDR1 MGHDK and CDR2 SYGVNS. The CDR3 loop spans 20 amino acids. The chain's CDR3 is CASSPPGTGALFFMNTEAFF. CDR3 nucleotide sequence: TGTGCCAGCAGTCCCCCCGGGACAGGGGCACTCTTCTTCATGAACACTGAAGCTTTCTTT.

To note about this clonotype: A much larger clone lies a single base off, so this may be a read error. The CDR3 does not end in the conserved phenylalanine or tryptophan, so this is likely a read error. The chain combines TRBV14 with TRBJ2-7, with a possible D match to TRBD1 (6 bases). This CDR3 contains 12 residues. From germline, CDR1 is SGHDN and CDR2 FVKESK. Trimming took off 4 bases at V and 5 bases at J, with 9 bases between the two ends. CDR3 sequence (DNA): TGTGCCAGCAGCCCAAACAGGGACGAGCAGTACCTC. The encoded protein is CASSPNRDEQYL.

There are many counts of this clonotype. The DNA for the CDR3 is TGTGCCAGCAGCGTGCACGGTGGGGCCAACGTCCTGACTTTC. It encodes CASSVHGGANVLTF. The J gene is TRBJ2-6, the V gene TRBV9; D gene uncertain. V lost 2 bases and J 3 bases, leaving 6 bases between the germline ends. The CDR3 totals 14 residues. Germline V gene lookup returns CDR1 SGDLS and CDR2 YYNGEE.

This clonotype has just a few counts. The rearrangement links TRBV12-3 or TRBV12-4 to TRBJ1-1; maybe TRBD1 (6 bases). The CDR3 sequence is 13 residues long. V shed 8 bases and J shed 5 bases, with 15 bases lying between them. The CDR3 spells CASLGGYDTEAFF. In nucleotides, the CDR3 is TGTGCCAGCTTAGGGGGGTACGATACTGAAGCTTTCTTT.